These T cell receptor beta chains were read from a single sample in a study of metastatic and nonmetastatic thyroid tumors. Using MiXCR, TCRdb re-called clones from the PCR reads. The sample has approximately 24,000 clones; approximately 22% are singletons. The sequenced sample consisted of blood. These receptors came from a male donor with papillary thyroid cancer or a benign thyroid nodule (not recorded which). Some clones in this sample may be carry-over from other donors' samples. Both conserved end residues are part of each CDR3. Each record gives: D gene, clone size, J gene, V gene, CDR3 protein, CDR3 DNA. A D gene is named only where the DNA matches it firmly. Some rows mark clone size as missing; the rest say once, few, many or name a class of expanded clone.

>NA|NA|TRBJ2-7|TRBV5-1
CASSFTGQHNEQYF
TGCGCCAGCAGCTTTACGGGTCAGCACAACGAGCAGTACTTC
>NA|many|TRBJ2-7|TRBV7-2
CASSLIGGFYEQYF
TGTGCCAGCAGCCTAATTGGGGGATTCTACGAGCAGTACTTC
>NA|NA|TRBJ2-5|TRBV6-1
CASKTGLRGGETQYF
TGTGCCAGCAAGACAGGACTCCGGGGAGGAGAGACCCAGTACTTC
>NA|many|TRBJ2-2|TRBV12-3/TRBV12-4
CASSLGQTNTGELFF
TGTGCCAGCAGTTTAGGTCAGACGAACACCGGGGAGCTGTTTTTT
>NA|many|TRBJ2-3|TRBV11-1
CASSLASIGTDTQYF
TGTGCCAGCAGCTTAGCTAGCATCGGCACAGATACGCAGTATTTT
>NA|many|TRBJ2-3|TRBV7-3
CASSLSWRDTQYF
TGTGCCAGCAGCTTATCATGGAGAGATACGCAGTATTTT
>NA|many|TRBJ1-2|TRBV29-1
CSAVQGGDGYTF
TGCAGCGCGGTACAGGGAGGAGATGGCTACACCTTC
>NA|many|TRBJ2-7|TRBV15
CATSRDYRDEQYF
TGTGCCACCAGCAGAGATTACAGGGACGAGCAGTACTTC
>TRBD1|medium-sized|TRBJ2-1|TRBV4-3
CASRRQGSSYNEQFF
TGCGCCAGCAGACGACAGGGGTCCTCCTACAATGAGCAGTTCTTC
>NA|many|TRBJ2-3|TRBV7-9
CASSSQAGDTQYF
TGTGCCAGCAGCTCCCAGGCGGGAGATACGCAGTATTTT
>NA|NA|TRBJ2-7|TRBV6-2/TRBV6-3
CASSYGGRRDRVYEQYF
TGTGCCAGCAGTTACGGCGGTCGTCGGGATAGGGTCTACGAGCAGTACTTC
>NA|many|TRBJ2-7|TRBV27
CASSLQGPPDEQYF
TGTGCCAGCAGTTTACAAGGACCTCCGGACGAGCAGTACTTC
>TRBD2|medium-sized|TRBJ2-7|TRBV20-1
CSARDSLAGGNSYEQYF
TGCAGTGCTAGAGATTCCCTAGCGGGGGGCAACTCCTACGAGCAGTACTTC
>NA|many|TRBJ1-6|TRBV2
CASSEEGVYNSPLHF
TGTGCCAGCAGTGAAGAGGGGGTCTATAATTCACCCCTCCACTTT
>NA|NA|TRBJ1-6|TRBV6-5
CASSLRAPSSYNSPLHF
TGTGCCAGCAGCTTAAGAGCGCCGAGCTCCTATAATTCACCCCTCCACTTT
>NA|medium-sized|TRBJ1-2|TRBV20-1
CSARDRKSGYTF
TGCAGTGCTAGAGATAGAAAGAGTGGCTACACCTTC
>NA|many|TRBJ2-5|TRBV25-1
CASSALDQETQYF
TGTGCCAGCAGTGCTCTGGACCAAGAGACCCAGTACTTC
>NA|many|TRBJ2-5|TRBV3-1
CASSQAQTGRQETQYF
TGTGCCAGCAGCCAAGCCCAAACAGGGAGACAAGAGACCCAGTACTTC
>NA|many|TRBJ2-2|TRBV28
CASSWLAWGHTGELFF
TGTGCCAGCAGTTGGCTAGCTTGGGGCCACACCGGGGAGCTGTTTTTT
>NA|many|TRBJ2-3|TRBV7-9
CASSLGLRETDTQYF
TGTGCCAGCAGCTTAGGCTTGCGGGAAACAGATACGCAGTATTTT
>NA|NA|TRBJ1-2|TRBV11-3
CACSLLRRDGFTF
TGTGCCTGCAGCTTACTACGAAGAGATGGCTTCACCTTC
>NA|many|TRBJ2-7|TRBV7-9
CASSLGREQYF
TGTGCCAGCAGCTTAGGAAGAGAGCAGTACTTC
>NA|many|TRBJ2-1|TRBV20-1
CSAVSGAYNEQFF
TGCAGTGCTGTGAGCGGAGCTTACAATGAGCAGTTCTTC
>NA|NA|TRBJ2-7|TRBV18
CASTPIGDPRWDEQYF
TGTGCCAGCACACCAATCGGTGACCCCAGGTGGGATGAGCAGTACTTC
>NA|NA|TRBJ1-1|TRBV11-3
CASRVSVWTEAFF
TGTGCCAGCCGCGTGTCAGTGTGGACTGAAGCTTTCTTT
>NA|NA|TRBJ2-2|TRBV7-8
CASSGTHNTGELFF
TGTGCCAGCAGCGGGACTCACAACACCGGGGAGCTGTTTTTT
>NA|NA|TRBJ1-4|TRBV5-1
CASSFPEATGSYEKLFF
TGCGCCAGCAGCTTCCCCGAGGCGACAGGCTCCTATGAAAAACTGTTTTTT
>NA|many|TRBJ2-7|TRBV7-3
CASSLTGGSYEQYF
TGTGCCAGCAGCTTAACAGGGGGATCCTACGAGCAGTACTTC
>NA|NA|TRBJ1-3|TRBV6-1
CASIDRGAVIETIYF
TGTGCCAGCATTGACCGGGGGGCGGTTATTGAAACCATATATTTT
>TRBD1|many|TRBJ2-7|TRBV28
CASSPQGYYEQYF
TGTGCCAGCAGTCCACAGGGGTACTACGAGCAGTACTTC
>NA|many|TRBJ2-1|TRBV11-1
CASSLTADSYNEQFF
TGTGCCAGCAGCTTAACAGCAGACTCCTACAATGAGCAGTTCTTC
>NA|once|TRBJ1-2|TRBV6-1
CARSVLTRALGLKYGYTF
TGTGCCAGGAGTGTCCTCACCCGCGCCCTCGGACTGAAGTATGGCTACACCTTC
>NA|NA|TRBJ2-3|TRBV6-1
CGSSDTETDTQNF
TGTGGCAGCAGTGACACGGAGACAGATACGCAGAATTTT
>NA|NA|TRBJ1-5|TRBV28
CASRTRGVQPQHF
TGTGCCAGCAGGACCCGGGGGGTTCAGCCCCAGCATTTT
>NA|many|TRBJ1-6|TRBV3-1
CASRRGGFNSPLHF
TGTGCCAGCCGGAGGGGAGGGTTCAATTCACCCCTCCACTTT
>NA|many|TRBJ2-5|TRBV7-8
CASSLEGHIQETQYF
TGTGCCAGCAGCTTAGAGGGACATATCCAAGAGACCCAGTACTTC
>TRBD1|many|TRBJ1-1|TRBV12-3/TRBV12-4
CASTRPGQGNTEAFF
TGTGCCAGCACCCGGCCCGGACAGGGGAACACTGAAGCTTTCTTT
>TRBD1|many|TRBJ1-5|TRBV6-1
CASSEAIGQGGQPQHF
TGTGCCAGCAGTGAAGCGATCGGACAGGGAGGGCAGCCCCAGCATTTT
>NA|many|TRBJ1-1|TRBV7-8
CASSYRDTNTEAFF
TGTGCCAGCAGCTACCGGGACACGAACACTGAAGCTTTCTTT
>TRBD1|many|TRBJ2-1|TRBV28
CASSLSGTGGSWSYNEQFF
TGTGCCAGCAGTTTATCCGGGACAGGGGGCAGCTGGTCCTACAATGAGCAGTTCTTC
>NA|many|TRBJ2-7|TRBV5-1
CASSLGDGIYEQYF
TGCGCCAGCAGCCTAGGGGACGGGATCTACGAGCAGTACTTC